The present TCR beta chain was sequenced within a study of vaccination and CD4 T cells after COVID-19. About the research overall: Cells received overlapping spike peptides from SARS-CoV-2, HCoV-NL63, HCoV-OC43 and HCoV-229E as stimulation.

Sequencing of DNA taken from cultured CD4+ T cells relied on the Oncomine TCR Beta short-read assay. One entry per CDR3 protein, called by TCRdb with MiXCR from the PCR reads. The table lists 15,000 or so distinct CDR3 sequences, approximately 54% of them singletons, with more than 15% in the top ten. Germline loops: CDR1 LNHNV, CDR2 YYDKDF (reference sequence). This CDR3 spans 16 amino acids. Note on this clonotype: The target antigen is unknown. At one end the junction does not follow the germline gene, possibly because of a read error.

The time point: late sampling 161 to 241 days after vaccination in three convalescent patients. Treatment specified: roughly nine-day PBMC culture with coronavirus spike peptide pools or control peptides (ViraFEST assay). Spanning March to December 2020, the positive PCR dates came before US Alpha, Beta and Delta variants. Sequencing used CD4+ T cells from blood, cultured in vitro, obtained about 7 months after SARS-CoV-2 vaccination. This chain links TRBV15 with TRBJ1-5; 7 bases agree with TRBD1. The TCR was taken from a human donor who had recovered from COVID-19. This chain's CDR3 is CAPSRGRTGVGQPQHF. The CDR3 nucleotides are TGTGCCCCCAGCAGGGGACGAACAGGGGTAGGACAGCCCCAGCATTTT.